This TCR beta chain appears in the sequencing data of a study of response to subunit inactivated influenza vaccine. Study-level findings and limits: The study's authors posited that every seasonal influenza vaccination enlists few new T cells.

TCRdb redid the calling of the RT-PCR reads with MiXCR, one entry per CDR3 protein. The repertoire consists of more than 700,000 distinct CDR3 sequences, with roughly 20% occurring once and the leading ten covering around 9.6%. This clonotype came up a few times. The antigen is unknown. This sequence originates from a man between 50 and 59 years old who received an inactivated influenza vaccine. The source material was PBMCs from blood, sampled roughly 5 days after vaccination.

CDR3 sequence: CASSGRGVTNEKLFF. CDR3 sequence (DNA): TGTGCCAGCAGTGGGAGGGGAGTGACTAATGAAAAACTGTTTTTT. The J gene is TRBJ1-4, the V gene TRBV12-3 or TRBV12-4; D perhaps matches TRBD1 (5 bases). The CDR3 loop spans 15 amino acids. V was cut by 5 bases and J by 2 bases, with 12 bases left in between.